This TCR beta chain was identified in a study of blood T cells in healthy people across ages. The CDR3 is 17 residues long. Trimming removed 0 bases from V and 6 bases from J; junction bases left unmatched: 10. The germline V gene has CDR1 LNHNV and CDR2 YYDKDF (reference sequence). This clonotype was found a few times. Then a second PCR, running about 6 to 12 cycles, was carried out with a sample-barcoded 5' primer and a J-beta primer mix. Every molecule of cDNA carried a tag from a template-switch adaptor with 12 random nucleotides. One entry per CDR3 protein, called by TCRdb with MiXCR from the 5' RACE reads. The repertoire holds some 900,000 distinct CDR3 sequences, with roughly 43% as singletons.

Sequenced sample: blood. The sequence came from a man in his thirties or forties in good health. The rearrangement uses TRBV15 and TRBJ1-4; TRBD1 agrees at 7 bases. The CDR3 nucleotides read TGTGCCACCAGCAGAGATCCTGACAGACAGGGAGATGAAAAACTGTTTTTT. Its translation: CATSRDPDRQGDEKLFF.